The T cell receptor beta chain under discussion was sequenced for a study of T cells in Graves' hyperthyroidism and ophthalmopathy. As for the study in general: Initial diagnosis, before any treatment, was when peripheral blood was collected.

This clonotype was seen ten or more times. Patients between 18 and 65 years old had hyperthyroidism, newly diagnosed and lasting under 2 months. Patients showing uncontrolled infection, other autoimmune disease, pregnancy or lactation were ineligible. Amplification of TCR beta CDR3 regions was performed using RNA transcripts as template. The primer set for the first-round RT-PCR of the TCR CDR3 was HTBI. MiXCR was run by TCRdb on the multiplex PCR reads, yielding one entry per CDR3 protein. Here the sample spans some 620,000 distinct CDR3 sequences, 16% being singletons. Germline loops: CDR1 DFQATT, CDR2 SNEGSKA (reference sequence). V trimming: 6 bases; J trimming: 5 bases; junction bases outside the gene matches: 17. The CDR3 is made up of 16 amino acids.

The material sequenced was blood. This chain joins TRBV20-1 and TRBJ2-5; 8 bases agree with TRBD2. This clonotype originated in a woman aged 30 to 39 with Graves' hyperthyroidism. Here the CDR3 reads CSAKPWREADRETQYF. The CDR3 DNA sequence: TGCAGTGCCAAACCCTGGCGGGAGGCGGATAGGGAGACCCAGTACTTC.